The 8 T cell receptor beta chains given below trace back to one sample, sequenced in a study of blood T cell repertoires in COVID-19. TCRdb's copy holds only in-frame clones and misses some; the assay was immunoSEQ multiplex PCR. Here the sample spans 150,000 to 200,000 clones, about nine tenths being singletons. The sample comprised peripheral blood. Receptors originate from a man between 35 and 55 years old with acute or convalescent COVID-19.

This clone was detected once. This sequence joins TRBV7-2 and TRBJ1-5; maybe TRBD1 (6 bases). In germline, CDR1 is SGHTA, CDR2 FQGNSA. The CDR3 runs 14 residues. Trimming cost V 6 bases and J 2 bases, with 11 bases left between them. CDR3 in amino acids: CASSWDMGNQPQHF. In nucleotides, the CDR3 is TGTGCCAGCAGTTGGGACATGGGCAATCAGCCCCAGCATTTT.

J is TRBJ2-1 and V is TRBV10-3; the match to TRBD2 covers 13 bases. V shed 5 bases, J shed 8 bases, and the junction held 9 bases outside the gene matches. This CDR3 region has 16 residues. Per the germline V gene, CDR1 is ENHRY and CDR2 is SYGVKD. CDR3: CAISLTSGGASYEQFF. The CDR3 DNA reads TGTGCCATCAGTTTAACTAGCGGGGGGGCTAGTTATGAGCAGTTCTTC.

The V gene is TRBV9, the J gene TRBJ2-3, with D possibly TRBD2 on 5 matching bases. V was pared by 4 bases and J by 4 bases, with 13 bases between. The CDR3 is made up of 14 amino acids. Germline assignment: CDR1 SGDLS and CDR2 YYNGEE. The CDR3 nucleotides read TGTGCCAGCAGCCCAGACTATTACCCAGATACGCAGTATTTT. As protein: CASSPDYYPDTQYF.

The CDR3 bases are TGTGCCAGCCGGGACTACCAAGAGACCCAGTACTTC. Protein: CASRDYQETQYF. The gene calls are TRBV6-5 and TRBJ2-5; D perhaps matches TRBD2 (6 bases). The germline V gene has CDR1 MNHEY and CDR2 SVGAGI. The CDR3 has 12 residues. V lost 8 bases and J lost 0, with 7 bases in between.

The chain has TRBV7-2 and TRBJ2-3; 16 positions match TRBD2. From germline, CDR1 is SGHTA and CDR2 FQGNSA. Losses at the gene ends were 5 bases for V and 5 bases for J; bases not matched to a gene: 7. The CDR3 is 17 residues long. The CDR3 sequence: CASSPGTSGGAVDTQYF. The CDR3, as DNA: TGTGCCAGCAGCCCCGGGACTAGCGGGGGGGCGGTAGATACGCAGTATTTT.

This clone has just a few counts. CDR3 DNA sequence: TGTGCCACCAGCGGCACCCGCGACAGGGGAGGCACTGAAGCTTTCTTT. It yields the protein CATSGTRDRGGTEAFF. The chain is built from TRBV15 and TRBJ1-1; 8 nucleotides match TRBD1. The CDR3 totals 16 residues. The germline gives CDR1 LNHNV, CDR2 YYDKDF (reference sequence). V lost 5 bases and J lost 4; bases outside the gene matches: 12.

The chain combines TRBV6-5 with TRBJ1-6; maybe TRBD1 (6 bases). Germline assignment: CDR1 MNHEY and CDR2 SVGAGI. The CDR3 loop spans 15 amino acids. Trimming removed 6 bases at V and 2 bases at J, with 11 bases between. As DNA, the CDR3 is TGTGCCAGCAGACCCGGGACAACCTATAATTCACCCCTCCACTTT. This encodes CASRPGTTYNSPLHF.

The gene calls are TRBV30 and TRBJ1-2; TRBD1 matches at 7 bases. CDR1 and CDR2 from the germline V gene are GTSNPN and SVGIG (reference sequence). CDR3 size: 12 residues. J gave up 6 bases and V 3 bases, and 4 bases lay outside the gene matches. The CDR3, as DNA: TGTGCCTGGAGCGGACAGGCTGATGGCTACACCTTC. It codes for CAWSGQADGYTF. Full variable domain (missing parts from reference TRBV30 and TRBJ1-2): SQTIHQWPATLVQPVGSPLSLECTVEGTSNPNLYWYRQAAGRGLQLLFYSVGIGQISSEVPQNLSASRPQDRQFILSSKKLLLSDSGFYLCAWSGQADGYTFGSGTRLTVV.